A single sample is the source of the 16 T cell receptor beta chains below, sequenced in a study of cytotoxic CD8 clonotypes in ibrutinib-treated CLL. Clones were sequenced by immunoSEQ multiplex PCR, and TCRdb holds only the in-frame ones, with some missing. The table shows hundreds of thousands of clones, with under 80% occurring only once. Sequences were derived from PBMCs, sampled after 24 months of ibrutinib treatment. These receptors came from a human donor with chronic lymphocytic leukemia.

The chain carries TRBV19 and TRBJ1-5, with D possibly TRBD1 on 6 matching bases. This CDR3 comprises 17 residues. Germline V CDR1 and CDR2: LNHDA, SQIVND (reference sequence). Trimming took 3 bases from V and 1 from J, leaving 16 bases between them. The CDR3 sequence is CASSIYTGIGSNQPQHF. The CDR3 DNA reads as TGTGCCAGTAGTATCTACACAGGGATAGGCAGCAATCAGCCCCAGCATTTT.

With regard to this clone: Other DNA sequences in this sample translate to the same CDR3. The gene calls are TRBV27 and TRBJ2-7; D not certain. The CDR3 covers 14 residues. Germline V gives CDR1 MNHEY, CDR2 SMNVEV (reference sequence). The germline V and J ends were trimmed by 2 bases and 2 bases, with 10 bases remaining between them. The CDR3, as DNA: TGTGCCAGCAGTTTACGTGGGGAAACCTACGAGCAGTACTTC. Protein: CASSLRGETYEQYF.

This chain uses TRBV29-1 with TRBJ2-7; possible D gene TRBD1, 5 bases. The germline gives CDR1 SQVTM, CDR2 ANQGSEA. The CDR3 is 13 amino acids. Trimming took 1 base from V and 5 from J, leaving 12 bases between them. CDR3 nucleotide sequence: TGCAGCGTTGAAGGCGGCAGGGCGAACGAGCAGTACTTC. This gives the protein CSVEGGRANEQYF.

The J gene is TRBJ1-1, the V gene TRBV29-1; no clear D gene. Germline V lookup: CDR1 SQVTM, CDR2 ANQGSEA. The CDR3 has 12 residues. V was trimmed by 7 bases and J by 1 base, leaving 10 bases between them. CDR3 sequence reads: CSGAAANTEAFF. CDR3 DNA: TGCAGCGGGGCGGCAGCGAACACTGAAGCTTTCTTT.

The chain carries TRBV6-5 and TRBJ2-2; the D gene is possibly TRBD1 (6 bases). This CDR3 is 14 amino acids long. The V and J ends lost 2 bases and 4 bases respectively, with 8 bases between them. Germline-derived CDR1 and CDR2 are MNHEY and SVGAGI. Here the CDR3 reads CASSYPGVTGELFF. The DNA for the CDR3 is TGTGCCAGCAGTTACCCAGGGGTCACCGGGGAGCTGTTTTTT.

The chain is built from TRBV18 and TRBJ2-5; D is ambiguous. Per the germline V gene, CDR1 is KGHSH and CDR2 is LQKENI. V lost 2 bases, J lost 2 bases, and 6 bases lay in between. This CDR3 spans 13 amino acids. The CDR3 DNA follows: TGTGCCAGCTCACCAGGCAGGCAAGAGACCCAGTACTTC. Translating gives CASSPGRQETQYF.

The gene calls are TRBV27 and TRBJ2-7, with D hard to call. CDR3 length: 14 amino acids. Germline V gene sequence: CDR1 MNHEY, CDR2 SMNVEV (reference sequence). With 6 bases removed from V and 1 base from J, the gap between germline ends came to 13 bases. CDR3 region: CASSHSAGSYEQYF. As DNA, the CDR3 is TGTGCCAGCAGCCACTCAGCTGGGTCCTACGAGCAGTACTTC.

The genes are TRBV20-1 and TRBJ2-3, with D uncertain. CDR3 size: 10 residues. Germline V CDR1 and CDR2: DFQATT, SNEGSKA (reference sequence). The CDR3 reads CSGWIQTQYF. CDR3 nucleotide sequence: TGCAGCGGATGGATCCAGACGCAGTATTTT.

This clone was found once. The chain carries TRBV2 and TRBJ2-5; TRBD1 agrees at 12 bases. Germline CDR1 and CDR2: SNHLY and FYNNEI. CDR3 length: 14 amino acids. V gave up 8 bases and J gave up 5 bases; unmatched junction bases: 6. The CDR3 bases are TGTGCCAGCTCGGGACAGGGGGCCTGGGAGACCCAGTACTTC. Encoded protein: CASSGQGAWETQYF.

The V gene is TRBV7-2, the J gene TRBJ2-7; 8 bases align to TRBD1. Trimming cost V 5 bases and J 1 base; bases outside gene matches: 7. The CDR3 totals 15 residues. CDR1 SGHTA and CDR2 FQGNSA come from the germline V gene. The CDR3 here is CASSRGTGSSYEQYF. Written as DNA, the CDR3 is TGTGCCAGCAGCAGAGGGACAGGATCTTCCTACGAGCAGTACTTC.

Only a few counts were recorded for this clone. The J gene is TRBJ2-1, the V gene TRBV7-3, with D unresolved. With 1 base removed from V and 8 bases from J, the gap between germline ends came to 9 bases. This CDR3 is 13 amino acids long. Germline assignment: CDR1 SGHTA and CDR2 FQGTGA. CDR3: CASSLIFSDEQFF. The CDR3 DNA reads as TGTGCCAGCAGCTTAATTTTCTCGGATGAGCAGTTCTTC.

CDR3 residues: CSVAVTDGYTF. The CDR3 DNA sequence: TGCAGCGTTGCCGTGACAGATGGCTACACCTTC. V usage is TRBV29-1 and J usage is TRBJ1-2, with D tentatively TRBD1 (5 bases). Germline CDR1 SQVTM, CDR2 ANQGSEA. Trimming took 4 bases from V and 6 from J, leaving 9 bases between them. There are 11 residues in the CDR3.

The CDR3 region is CASSLYTPGTREETQYF. CDR3 coding DNA: TGTGCCAGCAGCCTCTACACGCCCGGGACTAGAGAGGAGACCCAGTACTTC. The chain links TRBV7-8 to TRBJ2-5, with 8 bases fitting TRBD2. The CDR3 consists of 17 residues. After removal of 5 bases from V and 5 bases from J, the junction contained 16 bases not matched to a gene. Germline V gene data show CDR1 as SGHVS and CDR2 as FQNEAQ. The whole variable domain, remainder taken from reference TRBV7-8 and TRBJ2-5, is GAGVSQSPRYKVAKRGQDVALRCDPISGHVSLFWYQQALGQGPEFLTYFQNEAQLDKSGLPSDRFFAERPEGSVSTLKIQRTQQEDSAVYLCASSLYTPGTREETQYFGPGTRLLVL.

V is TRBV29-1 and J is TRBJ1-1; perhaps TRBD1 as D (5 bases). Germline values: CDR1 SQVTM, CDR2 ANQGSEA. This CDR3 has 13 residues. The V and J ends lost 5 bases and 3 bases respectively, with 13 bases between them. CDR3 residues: CSVTPQEDTEAFF. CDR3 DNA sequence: TGCAGCGTTACCCCACAGGAGGACACTGAAGCTTTCTTT.

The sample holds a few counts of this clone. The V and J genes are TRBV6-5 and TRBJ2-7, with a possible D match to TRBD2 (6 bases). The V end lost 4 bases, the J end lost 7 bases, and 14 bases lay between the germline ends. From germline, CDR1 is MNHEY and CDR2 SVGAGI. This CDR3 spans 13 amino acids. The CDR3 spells CASSLTSLGEQYF. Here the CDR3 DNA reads TGTGCCAGCAGTTTAACTAGCTTGGGGGAGCAGTACTTC.

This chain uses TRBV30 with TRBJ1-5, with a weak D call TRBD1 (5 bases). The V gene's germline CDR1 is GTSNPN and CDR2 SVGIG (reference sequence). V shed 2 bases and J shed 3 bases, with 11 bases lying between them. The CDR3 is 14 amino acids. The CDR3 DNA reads TGTGCCTGGAGTTCGGGGGGGACCAATCAGCCCCAGCATTTT. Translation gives CAWSSGGTNQPQHF.